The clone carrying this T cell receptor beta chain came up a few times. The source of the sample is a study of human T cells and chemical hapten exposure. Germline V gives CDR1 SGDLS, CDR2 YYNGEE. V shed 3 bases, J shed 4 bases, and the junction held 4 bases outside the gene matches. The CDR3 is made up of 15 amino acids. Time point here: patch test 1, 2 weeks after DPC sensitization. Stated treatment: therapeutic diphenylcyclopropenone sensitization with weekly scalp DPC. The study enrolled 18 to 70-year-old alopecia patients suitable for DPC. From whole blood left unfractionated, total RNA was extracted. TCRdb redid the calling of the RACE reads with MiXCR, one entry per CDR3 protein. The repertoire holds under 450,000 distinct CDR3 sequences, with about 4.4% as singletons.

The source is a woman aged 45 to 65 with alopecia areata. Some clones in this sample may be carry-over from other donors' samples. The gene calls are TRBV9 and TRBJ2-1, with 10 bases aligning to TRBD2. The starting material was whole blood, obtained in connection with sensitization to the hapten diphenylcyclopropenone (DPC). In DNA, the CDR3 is TGTGCCAGCAGCGGGGGACTAGCGTTTTACAATGAGCAGTTCTTC. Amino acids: CASSGGLAFYNEQFF.